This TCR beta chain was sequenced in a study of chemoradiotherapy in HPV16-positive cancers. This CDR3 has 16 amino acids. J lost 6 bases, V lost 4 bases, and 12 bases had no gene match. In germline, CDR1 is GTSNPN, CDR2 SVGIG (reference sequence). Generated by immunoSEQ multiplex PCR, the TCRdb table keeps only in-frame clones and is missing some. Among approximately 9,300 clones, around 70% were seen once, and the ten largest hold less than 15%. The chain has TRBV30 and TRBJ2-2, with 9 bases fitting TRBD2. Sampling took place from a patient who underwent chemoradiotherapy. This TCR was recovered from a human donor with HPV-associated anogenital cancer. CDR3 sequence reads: CAWTPLRTSESGELFF. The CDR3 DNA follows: TGTGCCTGGACCCCCCTGAGGACTAGCGAGTCCGGGGAGCTGTTTTTT.